Below are 2 T cell receptor beta chains sequenced from a single sample in a study of T cell responses to AZD1222 COVID-19 vaccine. Sequencing used immunoSEQ multiplex PCR; TCRdb keeps in-frame clones, though not all of them. This sample carries around 100,000 clones, over 70% of them seen once, and the ten largest clones take around 20%. The sequencing used peripheral blood, collected on day 0 of AZD1222 vaccination. These TCRs come from an adult in good health.

This clone was seen once. The chain employs TRBV9 and TRBJ1-2, with D hard to call. CDR3 length: 17 amino acids. Germline V CDR1 and CDR2: SGDLS, YYNGEE. V was pared by 3 bases and J by 2 bases, with 20 bases between. The CDR3 DNA is TGTGCCAGCAGCGCTTGGGGTTCAGGCTTACGCAACTATGGCTACACCTTC. This encodes CASSAWGSGLRNYGYTF.

This rearrangement joins TRBV6-5 to TRBJ1-3; TRBD1 might be the D (5 bases). Germline V gene sequence: CDR1 MNHEY, CDR2 SVGAGI. Trimming stripped 7 bases from V and 0 bases from J, with 13 bases between. CDR3 length: 15 amino acids. The CDR3 sequence: CASTQGPNSGNTIYF. CDR3 DNA sequence: TGTGCCAGCACTCAGGGACCAAACTCTGGAAACACCATATATTTT.